Presented here are 3 T cell receptor beta chains from one specimen sequenced in a study of control samples from healthy donors and cancer patients. The method was immunoSEQ multiplex PCR; TCRdb's version includes in-frame clones alone and lacks a portion of them. This table has 100,000 to 150,000 clones, around 92% appearing once. Sequenced input: blood. All receptors derive from a woman aged 50 to 65 in good health.

This chain uses TRBV27 with TRBJ2-2, with TRBD1 matching 7 bases. The CDR3 consists of 16 residues. V gave up 7 bases and J gave up 4 bases; unmatched junction bases: 12. Germline loops: CDR1 MNHEY, CDR2 SMNVEV (reference sequence). CDR3 DNA: TGTGCCAGCACCGCTAACAGGGGAGTGCGCACCGGGGAGCTGTTTTTT. Translation: CASTANRGVRTGELFF.

The chain links TRBV10-3 to TRBJ2-7; the D is unclear. Trimming removed 6 bases at V and 2 bases at J, with 20 bases between. Germline V gene data show CDR1 as ENHRY and CDR2 as SYGVKD. The CDR3 has 16 amino acids. CDR3 coding DNA: TGTGCCATCAGCGAGGCCCTTGGTTTCGACCCCTACGAGCAGTACTTC. It is translated as CAISEALGFDPYEQYF.

The rearrangement joins TRBV11-2 to TRBJ2-3; D call uncertain. Germline CDR1 reads SGHAT; CDR2 reads FQNNGV. V lost 5 bases and J 4 bases, leaving 7 bases between the germline ends. CDR3 length: 12 residues. The CDR3 spells CASSLRSDTQYF. The CDR3, as DNA: TGTGCCAGCAGCCTACGTTCAGATACGCAGTATTTT.